This record covers a single TCR beta chain. Its specificity is unknown. The data stem from a study of regulatory T cells in long-lasting Graves disease. Whole-study results and caveats: Persistent disease exhibited a predilection for TRBV28, TRBJ1-2 and TRBJ2-5.

Stated time point: persistent/refractory GD, antithyroid drugs over 5 years with positive TRAb. PBMCs were the source of the RNA used for TCR sequencing. Patient provenance is recorded as an endocrinology department in Xi'an, China. Sequencing libraries for TCR beta were prepared with iRepertoire HTBI primers and Arm-PCR of CDR3 regions. One entry per CDR3 protein results from TCRdb running MiXCR on the multiplex PCR reads. The profile shows 700,000 or so distinct CDR3 sequences, about 30% of them singletons. The CDR3 is 15 amino acids. V lost 5 bases to trimming and J lost 0 bases, with 14 bases between them. Germline CDR1 reads SGHDN; CDR2 reads FVKESK.

This TCR derives from a female donor with Graves disease. The chain carries TRBV14 and TRBJ2-7; D uncertain. The sequenced sample was peripheral blood mononuclear cells (PBMCs), obtained when the disease was refractory, from a patient treated with antithyroid drugs. CDR3 bases: TGTGCCAGCAGCGAGCTGGCAAGGAGCTCCTACGAGCAGTACTTC. Its translation is CASSELARSSYEQYF.